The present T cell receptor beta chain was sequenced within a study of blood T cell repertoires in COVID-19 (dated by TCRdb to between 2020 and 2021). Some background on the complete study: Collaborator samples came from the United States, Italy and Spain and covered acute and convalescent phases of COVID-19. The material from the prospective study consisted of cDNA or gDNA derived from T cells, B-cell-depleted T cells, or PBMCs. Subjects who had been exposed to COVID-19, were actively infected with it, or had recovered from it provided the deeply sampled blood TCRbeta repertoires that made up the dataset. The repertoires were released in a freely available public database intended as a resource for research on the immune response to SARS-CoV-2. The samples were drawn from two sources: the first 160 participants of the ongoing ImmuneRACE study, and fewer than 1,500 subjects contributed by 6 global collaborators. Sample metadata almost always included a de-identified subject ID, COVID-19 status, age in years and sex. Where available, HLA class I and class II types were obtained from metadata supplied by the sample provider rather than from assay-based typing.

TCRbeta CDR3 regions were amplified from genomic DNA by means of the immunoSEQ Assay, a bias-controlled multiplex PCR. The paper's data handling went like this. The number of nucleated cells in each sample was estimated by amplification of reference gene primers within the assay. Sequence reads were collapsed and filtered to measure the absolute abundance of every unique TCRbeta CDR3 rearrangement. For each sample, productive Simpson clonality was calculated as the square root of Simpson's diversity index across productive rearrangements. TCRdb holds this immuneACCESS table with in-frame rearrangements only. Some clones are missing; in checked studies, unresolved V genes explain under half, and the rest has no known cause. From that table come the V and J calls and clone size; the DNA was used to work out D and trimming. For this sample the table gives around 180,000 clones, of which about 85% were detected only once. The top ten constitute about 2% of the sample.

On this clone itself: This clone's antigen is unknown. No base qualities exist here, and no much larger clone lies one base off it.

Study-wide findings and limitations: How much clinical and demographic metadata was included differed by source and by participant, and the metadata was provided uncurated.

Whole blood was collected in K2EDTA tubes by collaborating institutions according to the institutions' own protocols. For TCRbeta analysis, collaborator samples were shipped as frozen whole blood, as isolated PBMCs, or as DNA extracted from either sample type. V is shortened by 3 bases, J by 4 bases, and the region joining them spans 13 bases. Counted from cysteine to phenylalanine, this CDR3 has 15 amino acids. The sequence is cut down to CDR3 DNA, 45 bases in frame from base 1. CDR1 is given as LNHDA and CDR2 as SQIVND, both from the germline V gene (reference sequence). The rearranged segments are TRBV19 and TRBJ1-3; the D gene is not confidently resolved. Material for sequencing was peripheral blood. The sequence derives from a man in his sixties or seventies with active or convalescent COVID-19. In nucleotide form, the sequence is TGTGCCAGTAGTATTCAACCGCGCTCGGGAAACACCATATATTTT. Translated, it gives CASSIQPRSGNTIYF.